This T cell receptor (beta chain) came from a study of human T cells and chemical hapten exposure. The ends lost 0 bases at V and 6 bases at J; junction bases unmatched: 10. The CDR3 covers 17 residues. Per the germline V gene, CDR1 is LGHNA and CDR2 is YSLEER. A single record per CDR3 protein comes from TCRdb applying MiXCR to the RACE reads. The sample lists 370,000 or so distinct CDR3 sequences, approximately 5.1% occurring once. Described time point: patch test 1, 2 weeks after DPC sensitization. Treatment denoted: therapeutic diphenylcyclopropenone sensitization with weekly scalp DPC. Sequenced material: whole blood, taken in connection with sensitization to the hapten diphenylcyclopropenone (DPC). The V gene is TRBV4-3, the J gene TRBJ2-1; the match to TRBD2 covers 8 bases. The TCR originated in a woman aged 45-59 years with alopecia areata. Some clones in this sample may be carry-over from other donors' samples. In DNA, the CDR3 is TGCGCCAGCAGCCAAGATAGGTCGCTAGCGGGTCTCAATGAGCAGTTCTTC. Translating it yields CASSQDRSLAGLNEQFF.